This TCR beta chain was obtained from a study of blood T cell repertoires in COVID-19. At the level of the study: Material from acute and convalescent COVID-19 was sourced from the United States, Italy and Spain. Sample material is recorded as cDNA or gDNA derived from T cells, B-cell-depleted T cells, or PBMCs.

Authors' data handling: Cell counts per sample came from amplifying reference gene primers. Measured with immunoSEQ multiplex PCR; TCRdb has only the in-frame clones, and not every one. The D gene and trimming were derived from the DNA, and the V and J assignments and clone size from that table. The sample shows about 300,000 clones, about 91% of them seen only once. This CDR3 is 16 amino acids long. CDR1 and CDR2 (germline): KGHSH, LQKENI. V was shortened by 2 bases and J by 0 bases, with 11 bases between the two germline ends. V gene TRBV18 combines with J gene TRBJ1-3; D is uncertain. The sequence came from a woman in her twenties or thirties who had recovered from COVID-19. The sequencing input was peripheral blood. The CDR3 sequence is CASSPAIESSGNTIYF. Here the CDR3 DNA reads TGTGCCAGCTCACCAGCGATAGAGAGCTCTGGAAACACCATATATTTT.